The clone carrying this T cell receptor (beta chain) was seen just once. What it binds is not known. They ran version v3.0 of the immunoSEQ assay at survey level. Some clones are missing from TCRdb's copy, which holds only in-frame ones; the method was immunoSEQ multiplex PCR. The profile shows 6,500 to 7,500 clones, approximately 80% of them singletons. Every one of the participants with HIV received treatment in the United States. This record belongs to a study of long-term antiretroviral therapy in people with HIV. Whole-study results and caveats: Blood sampling spanned 2004 to 2017, possibly under older ART regimens. Post-treatment diversity went higher with ART but stayed below transplant donor controls. Controls had broader CDR3 length ranges than HIV repertoires did.

Trimming left V 2 bases short and J 1 base short, with 5 bases between. CDR3 length: 13 residues. Germline-derived CDR1 and CDR2 are MNHEY and SMNVEV (reference sequence). V gene TRBV27 combines with J gene TRBJ1-1; D unresolved. This specimen was unsorted PBMCs, taken 1.1 years after starting antiretroviral therapy. This TCR derives from a middle-aged man with HIV. The CDR3 loop reads CASSLVGNTEAFF. CDR3 nucleotides: TGTGCCAGCAGTTTAGTCGGGAACACTGAAGCTTTCTTT.